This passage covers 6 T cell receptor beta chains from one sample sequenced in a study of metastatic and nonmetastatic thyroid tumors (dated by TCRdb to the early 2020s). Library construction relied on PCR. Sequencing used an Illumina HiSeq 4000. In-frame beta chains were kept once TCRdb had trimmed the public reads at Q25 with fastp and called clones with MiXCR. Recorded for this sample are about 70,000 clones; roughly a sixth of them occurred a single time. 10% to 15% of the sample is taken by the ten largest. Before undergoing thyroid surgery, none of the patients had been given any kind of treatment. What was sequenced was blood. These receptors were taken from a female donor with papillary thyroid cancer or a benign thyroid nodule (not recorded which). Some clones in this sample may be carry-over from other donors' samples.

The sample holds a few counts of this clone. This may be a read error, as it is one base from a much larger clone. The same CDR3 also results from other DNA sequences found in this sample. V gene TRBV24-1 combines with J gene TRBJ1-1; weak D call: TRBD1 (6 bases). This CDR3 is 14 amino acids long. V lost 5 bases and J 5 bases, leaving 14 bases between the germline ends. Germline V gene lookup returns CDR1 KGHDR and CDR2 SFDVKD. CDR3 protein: CATSGGARGTEAFF. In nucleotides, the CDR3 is TGTGCCACCAGTGGGGGGGCTCGCGGTACTGAAGCTTTCTTT.

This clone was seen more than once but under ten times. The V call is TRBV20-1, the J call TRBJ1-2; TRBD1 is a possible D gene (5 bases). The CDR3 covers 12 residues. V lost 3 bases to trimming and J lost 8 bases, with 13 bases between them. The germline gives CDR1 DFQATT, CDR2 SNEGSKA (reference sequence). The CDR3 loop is CSASGWGGGYTF. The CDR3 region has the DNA TGCAGTGCTAGTGGATGGGGGGGAGGCTACACCTTC.

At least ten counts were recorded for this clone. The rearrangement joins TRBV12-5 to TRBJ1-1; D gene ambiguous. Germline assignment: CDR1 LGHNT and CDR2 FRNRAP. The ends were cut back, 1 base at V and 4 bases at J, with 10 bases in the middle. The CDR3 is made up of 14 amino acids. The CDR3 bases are TGTGCTAGTGGTTTGGGGGTAATAGCCACTGAAGCTTTCTTT. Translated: CASGLGVIATEAFF.

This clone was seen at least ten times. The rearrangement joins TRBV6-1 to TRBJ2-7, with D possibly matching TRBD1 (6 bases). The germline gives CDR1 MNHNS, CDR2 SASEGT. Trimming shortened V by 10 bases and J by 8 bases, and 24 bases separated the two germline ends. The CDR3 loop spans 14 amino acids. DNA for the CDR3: TGTGCCACCACGGGGACATCCCCCTCGGACAAGCAGTACTTC. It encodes CATTGTSPSDKQYF.

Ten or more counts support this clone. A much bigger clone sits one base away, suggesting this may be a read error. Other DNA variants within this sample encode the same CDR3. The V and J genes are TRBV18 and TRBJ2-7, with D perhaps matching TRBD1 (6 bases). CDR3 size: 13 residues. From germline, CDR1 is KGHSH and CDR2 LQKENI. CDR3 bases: TGTGCTAGCTCACGGGACAAGGACGCCGAGCAGTACTTC. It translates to CASSRDKDAEQYF. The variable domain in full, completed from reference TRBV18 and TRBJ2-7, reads NAGVMQNPRHLVRRRGQEARLRCSPMKGHSHVYWYRQLPEEGLKFMVYLQKENIIDESGMPKERFSAEFPKEGPSILRIQQVVRGDSAAYFCASSRDKDAEQYFGPGTRLTVT.

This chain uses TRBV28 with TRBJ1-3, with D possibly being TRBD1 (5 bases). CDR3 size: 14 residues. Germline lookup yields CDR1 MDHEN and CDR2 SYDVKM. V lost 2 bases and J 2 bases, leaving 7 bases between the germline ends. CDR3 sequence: CASSLGGTGNTIYF. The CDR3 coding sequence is TGTGCCAGCAGTTTAGGGGGGACTGGAAACACCATATATTTT.